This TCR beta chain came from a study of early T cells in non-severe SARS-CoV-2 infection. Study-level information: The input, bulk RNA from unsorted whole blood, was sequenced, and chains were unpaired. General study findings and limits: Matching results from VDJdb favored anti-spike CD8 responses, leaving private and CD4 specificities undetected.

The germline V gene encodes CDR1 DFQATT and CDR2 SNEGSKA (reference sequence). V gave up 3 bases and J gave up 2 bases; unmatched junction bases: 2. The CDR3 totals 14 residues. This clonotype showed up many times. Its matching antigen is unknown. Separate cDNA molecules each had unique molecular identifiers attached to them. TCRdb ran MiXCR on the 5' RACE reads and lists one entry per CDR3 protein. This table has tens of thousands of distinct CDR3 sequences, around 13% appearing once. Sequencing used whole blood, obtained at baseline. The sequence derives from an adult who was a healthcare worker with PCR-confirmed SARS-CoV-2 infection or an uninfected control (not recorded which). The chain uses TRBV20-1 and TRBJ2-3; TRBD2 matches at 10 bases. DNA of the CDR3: TGCAGTGCTAGGAGCGGGAGGGACACAGATACGCAGTATTTT. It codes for CSARSGRDTDTQYF.